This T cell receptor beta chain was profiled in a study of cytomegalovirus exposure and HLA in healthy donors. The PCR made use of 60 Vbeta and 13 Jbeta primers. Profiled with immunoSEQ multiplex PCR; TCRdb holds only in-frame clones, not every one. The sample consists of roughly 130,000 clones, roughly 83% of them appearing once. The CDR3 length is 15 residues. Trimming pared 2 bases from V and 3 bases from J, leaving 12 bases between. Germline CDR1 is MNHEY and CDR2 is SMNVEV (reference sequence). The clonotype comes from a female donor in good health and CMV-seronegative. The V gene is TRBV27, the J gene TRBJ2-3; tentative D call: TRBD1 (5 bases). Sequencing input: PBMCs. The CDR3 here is CASSLQGVRTDTQYF. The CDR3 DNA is TGTGCCAGCAGTTTACAAGGGGTCAGGACAGATACGCAGTATTTT.